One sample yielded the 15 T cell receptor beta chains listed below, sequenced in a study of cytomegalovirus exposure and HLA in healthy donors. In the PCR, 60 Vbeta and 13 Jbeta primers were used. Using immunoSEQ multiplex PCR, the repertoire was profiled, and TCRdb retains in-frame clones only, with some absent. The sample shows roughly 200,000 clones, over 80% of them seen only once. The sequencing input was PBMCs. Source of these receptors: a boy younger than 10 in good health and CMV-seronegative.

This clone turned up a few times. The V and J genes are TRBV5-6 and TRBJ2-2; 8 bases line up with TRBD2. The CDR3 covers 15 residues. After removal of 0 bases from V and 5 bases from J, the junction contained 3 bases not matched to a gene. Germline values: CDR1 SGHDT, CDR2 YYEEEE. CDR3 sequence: CASSLGTSSTGELFF. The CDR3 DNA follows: TGTGCCAGCAGCTTGGGGACTAGCTCGACCGGGGAGCTGTTTTTT.

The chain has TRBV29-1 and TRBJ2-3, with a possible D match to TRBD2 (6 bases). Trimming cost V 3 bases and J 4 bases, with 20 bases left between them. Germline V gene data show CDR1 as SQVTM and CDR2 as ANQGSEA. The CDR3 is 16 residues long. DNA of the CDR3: TGCAGCGTTGAGGGGGGATTCGTAGGCTGGTCAGATACGCAGTATTTT. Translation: CSVEGGFVGWSDTQYF.

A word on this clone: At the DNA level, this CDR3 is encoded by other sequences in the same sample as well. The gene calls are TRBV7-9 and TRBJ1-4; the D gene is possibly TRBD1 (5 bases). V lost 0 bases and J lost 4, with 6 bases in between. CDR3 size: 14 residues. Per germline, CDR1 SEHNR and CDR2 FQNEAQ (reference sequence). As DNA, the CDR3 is TGTGCCAGCAGCTTAGCCGGGGGTAATGAAAAACTGTTTTTT. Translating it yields CASSLAGGNEKLFF.

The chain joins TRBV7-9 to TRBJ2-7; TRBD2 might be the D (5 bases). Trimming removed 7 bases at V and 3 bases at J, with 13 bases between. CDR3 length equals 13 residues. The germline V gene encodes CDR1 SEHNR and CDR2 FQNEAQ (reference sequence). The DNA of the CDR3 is TGTGCCAGCATCGCCCGGGGTGACTACGAGCAGTACTTC. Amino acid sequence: CASIARGDYEQYF.

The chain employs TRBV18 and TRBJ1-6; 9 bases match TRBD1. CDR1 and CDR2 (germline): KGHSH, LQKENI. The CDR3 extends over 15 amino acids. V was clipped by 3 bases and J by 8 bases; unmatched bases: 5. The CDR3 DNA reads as TGTGCCAGCTCACCCGGGACAGGGAGCCATTCACCCCTCCACTTT. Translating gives CASSPGTGSHSPLHF. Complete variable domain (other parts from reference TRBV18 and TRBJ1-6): NAGVMQNPRHLVRRRGQEARLRCSPMKGHSHVYWYRQLPEEGLKFMVYLQKENIIDESGMPKERFSAEFPKEGPSILRIQQVVRGDSAAYFCASSPGTGSHSPLHFGNGTRLTVT.

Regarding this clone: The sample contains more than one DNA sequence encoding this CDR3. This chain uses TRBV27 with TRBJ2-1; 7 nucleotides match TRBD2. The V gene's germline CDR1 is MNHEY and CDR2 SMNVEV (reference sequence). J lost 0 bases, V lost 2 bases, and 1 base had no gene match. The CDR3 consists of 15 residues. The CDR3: CASSLGGSSYNEQFF. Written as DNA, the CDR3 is TGTGCCAGCAGTTTAGGCGGGAGCTCCTACAATGAGCAGTTCTTC.

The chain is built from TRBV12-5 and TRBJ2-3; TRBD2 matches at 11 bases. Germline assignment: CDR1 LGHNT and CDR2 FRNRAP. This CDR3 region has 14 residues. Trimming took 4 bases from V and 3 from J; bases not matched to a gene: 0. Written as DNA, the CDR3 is TGTGCTAGTGGTTGGACTAGCGGGACAGATACGCAGTATTTT. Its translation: CASGWTSGTDTQYF.

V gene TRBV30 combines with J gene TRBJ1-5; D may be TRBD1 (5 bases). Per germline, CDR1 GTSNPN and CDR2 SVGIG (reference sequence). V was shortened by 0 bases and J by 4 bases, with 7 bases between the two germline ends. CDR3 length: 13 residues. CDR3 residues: CAWSVKGNQPQHF. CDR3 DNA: TGTGCCTGGAGTGTAAAGGGGAATCAGCCCCAGCATTTT. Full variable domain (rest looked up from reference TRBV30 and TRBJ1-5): SQTIHQWPATLVQPVGSPLSLECTVEGTSNPNLYWYRQAAGRGLQLLFYSVGIGQISSEVPQNLSASRPQDRQFILSSKKLLLSDSGFYLCAWSVKGNQPQHFGDGTRLSIL.

Here the CDR3 DNA reads TGCGCCAGCAGCCAAGATTACCCTGCGCCGGGGGGCCCGGAGTACTTC. It yields the protein CASSQDYPAPGGPEYF. V and J are TRBV4-1 and TRBJ2-7; D is possibly TRBD2 (7 bases). This CDR3 contains 16 residues. The germline V and J ends were trimmed by 0 bases and 11 bases, with 23 bases remaining between them. The germline gives CDR1 MGHRA, CDR2 YSYEKL.

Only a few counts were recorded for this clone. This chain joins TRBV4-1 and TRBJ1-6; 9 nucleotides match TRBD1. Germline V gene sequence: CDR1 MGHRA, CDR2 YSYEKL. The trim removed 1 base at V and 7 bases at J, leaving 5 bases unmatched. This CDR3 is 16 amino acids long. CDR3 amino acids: CASSQGSGQGNSPLHF. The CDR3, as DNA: TGCGCCAGCAGCCAAGGATCAGGACAGGGGAATTCACCCCTCCACTTT.

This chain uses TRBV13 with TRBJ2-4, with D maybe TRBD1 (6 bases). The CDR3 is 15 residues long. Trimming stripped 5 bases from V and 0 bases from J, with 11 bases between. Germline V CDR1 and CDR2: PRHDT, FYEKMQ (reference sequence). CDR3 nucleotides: TGTGCCAGCAGCCCGCAGGGGCTAGCCAAAAACATTCAGTACTTC. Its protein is CASSPQGLAKNIQYF. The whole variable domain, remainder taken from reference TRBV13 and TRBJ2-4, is AAGVIQSPRHLIKEKRETATLKCYPIPRHDTVYWYQQGPGQDPQFLISFYEKMQSDKGSIPDRFSAQQFSDYHSELNMSSLELGDSALYFCASSPQGLAKNIQYFGAGTRLSVL.

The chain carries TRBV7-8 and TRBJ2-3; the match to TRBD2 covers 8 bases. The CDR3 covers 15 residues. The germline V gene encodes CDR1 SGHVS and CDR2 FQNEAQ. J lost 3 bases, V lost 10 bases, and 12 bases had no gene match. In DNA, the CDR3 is TGTGCCACCATCAGCCCGGGGGGGGCGACAGATACGCAGTATTTT. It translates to CATISPGGATDTQYF.

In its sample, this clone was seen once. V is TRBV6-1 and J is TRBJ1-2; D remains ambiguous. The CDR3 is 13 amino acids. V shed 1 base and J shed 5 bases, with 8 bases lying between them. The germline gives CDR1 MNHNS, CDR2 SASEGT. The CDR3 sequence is CASSEGGEYGYTF. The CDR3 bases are TGTGCCAGCAGTGAAGGCGGCGAGTATGGCTACACCTTC.

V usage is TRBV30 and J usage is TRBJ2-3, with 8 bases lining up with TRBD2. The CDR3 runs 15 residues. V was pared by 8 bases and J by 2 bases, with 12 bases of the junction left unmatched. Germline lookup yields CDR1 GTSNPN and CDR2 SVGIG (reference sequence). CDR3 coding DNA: TGTGCCGGGTCTGGGGCTAGCGGGTTCACAGATACGCAGTATTTT. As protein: CAGSGASGFTDTQYF.

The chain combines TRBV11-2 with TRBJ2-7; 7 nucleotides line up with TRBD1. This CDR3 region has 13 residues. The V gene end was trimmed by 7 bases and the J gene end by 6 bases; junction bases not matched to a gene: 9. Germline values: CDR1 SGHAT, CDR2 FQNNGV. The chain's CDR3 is CASTRDREGEQYF. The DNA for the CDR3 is TGTGCCAGCACTCGCGACAGGGAAGGCGAGCAGTACTTC. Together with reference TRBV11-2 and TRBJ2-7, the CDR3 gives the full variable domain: EAGVAQSPRYKIIEKRQSVAFWCNPISGHATLYWYQQILGQGPKLLIQFQNNGVVDDSQLPKDRFSAERLKGVDSTLKIQPAKLEDSAVYLCASTRDREGEQYFGPGTRLTVT.